A single sample is the source of the 27 T cell receptor beta chains below, sequenced in a study of cytomegalovirus exposure and HLA in healthy donors. The PCR employed 60 Vbeta primers together with 13 Jbeta primers. Sequencing used immunoSEQ multiplex PCR; TCRdb keeps in-frame clones, though not all of them. Altogether hundreds of thousands of clones are present, around four fifths being singletons, with the ten largest covering roughly 2.6%. The specimen sequenced was PBMCs. The receptor set was obtained from an older woman in good health and CMV-seropositive.

The chain uses TRBV7-9 and TRBJ2-1; D possibly corresponds to TRBD2 (7 bases). V gave up 1 base and J gave up 4 bases, with 14 bases separating them. Per the germline V gene, CDR1 is SEHNR and CDR2 is FQNEAQ (reference sequence). CDR3 size: 16 residues. In DNA, the CDR3 is TGTGCCAGCAGCTTAGATCGCGGGGGCCTTTACAATGAGCAGTTCTTC. Translated: CASSLDRGGLYNEQFF.

The chain recombines TRBV7-3 with TRBJ2-7; TRBD1 matches at 7 bases. Trimming removed 0 bases from V and 1 base from J; junction bases left unmatched: 3. The CDR3 spans 15 residues. Germline lookup yields CDR1 SGHTA and CDR2 FQGTGA. CDR3 protein: CASSLTGTESYEQYF. In DNA, the CDR3 is TGTGCCAGCAGCTTAACCGGGACAGAGTCCTACGAGCAGTACTTC.

This clone has just one count. The rearrangement uses TRBV5-4 and TRBJ2-1; 10 bases line up with TRBD2. The V and J ends lost 4 bases and 5 bases, in that order; junction bases with no gene match: 9. Germline V lookup: CDR1 SGHNT, CDR2 YYREEE (reference sequence). The CDR3 runs to 16 residues. The CDR3 protein is CASSTRTSGQHNEQFF. In nucleotides, the CDR3 is TGTGCCAGCAGCACCAGGACTAGCGGCCAACACAATGAGCAGTTCTTC.

The chain recombines TRBV2 with TRBJ1-5; D not certain. Germline assignment: CDR1 SNHLY and CDR2 FYNNEI. Trimming shortened V by 2 bases and J by 3 bases, and 5 bases separated the two germline ends. This CDR3 is built from 13 residues. The CDR3 sequence: CASSETLNQPQHF. CDR3 nucleotide sequence: TGTGCCAGCAGTGAAACTCTCAATCAGCCCCAGCATTTT.

Remarks on this clone: The sample carries other DNA sequences with the same CDR3. V is TRBV6-1 and J is TRBJ2-2, with a possible D match to TRBD2 (6 bases). V lost 6 bases and J 0 bases, leaving 11 bases between the germline ends. The CDR3 loop spans 15 amino acids. Germline V gene lookup returns CDR1 MNHNS and CDR2 SASEGT. The CDR3 sequence: CASRGGPPNTGELFF. The CDR3 DNA is TGTGCCAGCAGGGGAGGCCCGCCGAACACCGGGGAGCTGTTTTTT.

The chain links TRBV5-4 to TRBJ1-1; no firm D call. Trimming stripped 2 bases from V and 6 bases from J, with 11 bases between. The CDR3 contains 13 residues. Germline V gene data show CDR1 as SGHNT and CDR2 as YYREEE (reference sequence). The CDR3, as DNA: TGTGCCAGCAGCTTAGGATTAGAGGCTGAAGCTTTCTTT. It specifies CASSLGLEAEAFF.

As for this clone: Other DNA sequences in the sample encode the same CDR3. The rearrangement joins TRBV7-3 to TRBJ2-1; 12 bases agree with TRBD2. V trimming: 5 bases; J trimming: 4 bases; junction bases outside the gene matches: 3. The CDR3 has 15 residues. Germline loops: CDR1 SGHTA, CDR2 FQGTGA. CDR3 in amino acids: CASSRTSGGYNEQFF. CDR3 nucleotides: TGTGCCAGCAGCCGAACTAGCGGGGGGTACAATGAGCAGTTCTTC.

V usage is TRBV6-1 and J usage is TRBJ1-3, with D tentatively TRBD1 (5 bases). Between the trimmed V and J ends, which lost 6 bases and 0 bases, there was a span of 9 bases. The CDR3 is 14 amino acids. Germline CDR1 is MNHNS and CDR2 is SASEGT. This chain's CDR3 is CASRVTGSGNTIYF. The CDR3 nucleotides are TGTGCCAGCAGGGTAACAGGCTCTGGAAACACCATATATTTT.

The chain combines TRBV18 with TRBJ1-5; D is perhaps TRBD1 (6 bases). Germline CDR1 KGHSH, CDR2 LQKENI. This CDR3 contains 14 residues. Trimming cost V 3 bases and J 7 bases, with 13 bases left between them. CDR3 nucleotides: TGTGCCAGCTCACCGCGGGAGGGGGGGCAGCCCCAGCATTTT. Protein product: CASSPREGGQPQHF.

The J gene is TRBJ2-3, the V gene TRBV18; D is unclear. Germline lookup yields CDR1 KGHSH and CDR2 LQKENI. Trimming removed 3 bases at V and 4 bases at J, with 5 bases between. The CDR3 consists of 12 residues. This CDR3 is CASSPISDTQYF. The CDR3 coding sequence is TGTGCCAGCTCACCCATTTCAGATACGCAGTATTTT. Drawing the rest from reference TRBV18 and TRBJ2-3, the complete variable domain is NAGVMQNPRHLVRRRGQEARLRCSPMKGHSHVYWYRQLPEEGLKFMVYLQKENIIDESGMPKERFSAEFPKEGPSILRIQQVVRGDSAAYFCASSPISDTQYFGPGTRLTVL.

This chain joins TRBV28 and TRBJ2-7; possibly TRBD1 for D (6 bases). The CDR3 totals 15 residues. V lost 7 bases and J lost 2, with 18 bases in between. The V gene's germline CDR1 is MDHEN and CDR2 SYDVKM. In DNA form, the CDR3 reads TGTGCCAGCAAGAGTGGGCAGGGGAACACCTACGAGCAGTACTTC. The encoded protein is CASKSGQGNTYEQYF.

The V call is TRBV14, the J call TRBJ2-7, with 9 bases fitting TRBD2. Germline CDR1 SGHDN, CDR2 FVKESK. V gave up 0 bases and J gave up 1 base; unmatched junction bases: 4. The CDR3 extends over 16 amino acids. Here the CDR3 DNA reads TGTGCCAGCAGCCAAGATCCGGGACTAGCTTCCTACGAGCAGTACTTC. As protein: CASSQDPGLASYEQYF.

V gene TRBV6-1 combines with J gene TRBJ2-3; 7 nucleotides align to TRBD2. V was pared by 2 bases and J by 6 bases, with 2 bases of the junction left unmatched. This CDR3 is 13 amino acids long. Germline-derived CDR1 and CDR2 are MNHNS and SASEGT. The CDR3 spells CASSETGGDTQYF. DNA for the CDR3: TGTGCCAGCAGTGAAACGGGAGGCGATACGCAGTATTTT.

The gene calls are TRBV19 and TRBJ1-4, with D unclear. This CDR3 spans 17 amino acids. Deletions cut 2 bases from V and 7 bases from J, with 20 bases between. Per the germline V gene, CDR1 is LNHDA and CDR2 is SQIVND (reference sequence). Written as DNA, the CDR3 is TGTGCCAGTAGTATAATTCATCGGTATAAGGGAGGTGAAAAACTGTTTTTT. Its translation: CASSIIHRYKGGEKLFF.

This chain joins TRBV5-1 and TRBJ1-1; 7 nucleotides agree with TRBD1. V lost 4 bases to trimming and J lost 5 bases; unmatched junction nucleotides: 2. The CDR3 is made up of 12 amino acids. Germline V gene sequence: CDR1 SGHRS, CDR2 YFSETQ. The CDR3 nucleotides are TGCGCCAGCAGCCGACAGGGAACTGAAGCTTTCTTT. Protein product: CASSRQGTEAFF.

The gene calls are TRBV7-2 and TRBJ1-2; possible D gene TRBD1, 5 bases. The V gene lost 0 bases and the J gene lost 4 bases, with 15 bases spanning the gap. The CDR3 runs to 16 residues. The germline V gene has CDR1 SGHTA and CDR2 FQGNSA. The CDR3 region is CASSLAGREYVYGYTF. Here the CDR3 DNA reads TGTGCCAGCAGCTTAGCGGGACGGGAGTACGTCTATGGCTACACCTTC.

This chain connects TRBV6-1 to TRBJ1-6; D possibly corresponds to TRBD1 (6 bases). Germline values: CDR1 MNHNS, CDR2 SASEGT. Between the trimmed V and J ends, which lost 4 bases and 3 bases, there was a span of 7 bases. The CDR3 spans 14 residues. The CDR3 region has the DNA TGTGCCAGCAGTGGACAGGTCTATAATTCACCCCTCCACTTT. This translates into CASSGQVYNSPLHF.

The chain is built from TRBV9 and TRBJ2-3; D uncertain. The V end was cut by 2 bases, the J end by 5 bases, with 21 bases between. Germline lookup yields CDR1 SGDLS and CDR2 YYNGEE. The CDR3 is 17 amino acids. CDR3 coding DNA: TGTGCCAGCAGCGTTTCCCAGACCCTACCGGGTTTAGATACGCAGTATTTT. It is translated as CASSVSQTLPGLDTQYF. Combining the CDR3 with reference TRBV9 and TRBJ2-3 gives the whole variable domain DSGVTQTPKHLITATGQRVTLRCSPRSGDLSVYWYQQSLDQGLQFLIQYYNGEERAKGNILERFSAQQFPDLHSELNLSSLELGDSALYFCASSVSQTLPGLDTQYFGPGTRLTVL.

V and J are TRBV6-6 and TRBJ2-7, with 7 bases aligning to TRBD1. Losses at the gene ends were 8 bases for V and 1 base for J; bases not matched to a gene: 8. CDR3 length: 14 amino acids. Germline lookup yields CDR1 MNHNY and CDR2 SVGAGI (reference sequence). This CDR3 is CASGHRGGSYEQYF. For the CDR3, the DNA is TGTGCCAGCGGTCACAGGGGCGGGTCCTACGAGCAGTACTTC.

This clone was seen a few times. This chain uses TRBV19 with TRBJ1-6, with 7 bases aligning to TRBD1. Germline CDR1 LNHDA, CDR2 SQIVND (reference sequence). The CDR3 is 17 residues long. V shed 5 bases and J 11 bases; nucleotides not matched to a gene: 18. CDR3 amino acids: CASSPLYGTDILTPLHF. In nucleotides, the CDR3 is TGTGCCAGTAGTCCATTATACGGGACAGACATTCTCACACCCCTCCACTTT.

The rearrangement links TRBV28 to TRBJ2-7; 8 bases match TRBD1. CDR1 MDHEN and CDR2 SYDVKM come from the germline V gene. V lost 3 bases, J lost 1 base, and 5 bases stayed unmatched. This CDR3 is 15 amino acids long. The CDR3 spells CASSLGTGRSYEQYF. As DNA, the CDR3 is TGTGCCAGCAGTTTGGGGACAGGCCGTTCCTACGAGCAGTACTTC.

The gene calls are TRBV5-1 and TRBJ1-5; possible D gene TRBD1, 5 bases. This CDR3 contains 13 residues. CDR1 and CDR2 (germline): SGHRS, YFSETQ. The ends were cut back, 0 bases at V and 5 bases at J, with 6 bases in the middle. The DNA of the CDR3 is TGCGCCAGCAGCTTGGAGGGGTATCAGCCCCAGCATTTT. This encodes CASSLEGYQPQHF.

The chain is built from TRBV30 and TRBJ1-5; possible D gene TRBD1, 6 bases. Germline lookup yields CDR1 GTSNPN and CDR2 SVGIG (reference sequence). V was pared by 1 base and J by 4 bases, with 14 bases between. The CDR3 is made up of 15 amino acids. The CDR3 DNA sequence: TGTGCCTGGAGTGCCATGACAGGCCGTAATCAGCCCCAGCATTTT. It is translated as CAWSAMTGRNQPQHF.

V usage is TRBV19 and J usage is TRBJ2-1; TRBD2 agrees at 13 bases. The V gene's germline CDR1 is LNHDA and CDR2 SQIVND (reference sequence). The trim removed 9 bases at V and 0 bases at J, leaving 17 bases unmatched. There are 20 residues in the CDR3. In DNA form, the CDR3 reads TGTGCCAGCCGAAGGCGAGGGGGACTAGCGGGAACTAACTCCTACAATGAGCAGTTCTTC. It is translated as CASRRRGGLAGTNSYNEQFF. The full variable domain, with the rest looked up from reference TRBV19 and TRBJ2-1, is DGGITQSPKYLFRKEGQNVTLSCEQNLNHDAMYWYRQDPGQGLRLIYYSQIVNDFQKGDIAEGYSVSREKKESFPLTVTSAQKNPTAFYLCASRRRGGLAGTNSYNEQFFGPGTRLTVL.

For this clone: The sample holds other DNA sequences that translate to the same CDR3. The chain carries TRBV7-9 and TRBJ1-2; 7 bases fit TRBD1. The CDR3 is made up of 14 amino acids. The germline V gene has CDR1 SEHNR and CDR2 FQNEAQ (reference sequence). V lost 4 bases to trimming and J lost 1 base; unmatched junction nucleotides: 3. DNA of the CDR3: TGTGCCAGCAGCTCCCGACAGGGTAACTATGGCTACACCTTC. Encoded protein: CASSSRQGNYGYTF. The full variable domain, with the rest looked up from reference TRBV7-9 and TRBJ1-2, is DTGVSQNPRHKITKRGQNVTFRCDPISEHNRLYWYRQTLGQGPEFLTYFQNEAQLEKSRLLSDRFSAERPKGSFSTLEIQRTEQGDSAMYLCASSSRQGNYGYTFGSGTRLTVV.

This chain joins TRBV6-6 and TRBJ2-1, with 12 bases aligning to TRBD2. The CDR3 length is 15 residues. The germline gives CDR1 MNHNY, CDR2 SVGAGI (reference sequence). V shed 5 bases and J 7 bases; nucleotides not matched to a gene: 6. This CDR3 reads CASSPGLAGANEQFF. Here the CDR3 DNA reads TGTGCCAGCAGTCCGGGACTAGCGGGTGCTAATGAGCAGTTCTTC.

V is TRBV7-8 and J is TRBJ2-1, with D maybe TRBD1 (5 bases). V dropped 2 bases and J dropped 7 bases, with 18 bases sitting between them. This CDR3 contains 16 residues. Per germline, CDR1 SGHVS and CDR2 FQNEAQ. The CDR3 here is CASSLSSLGRPNEQFF. Written as DNA, the CDR3 is TGTGCCAGCAGCTTAAGCTCCCTGGGGCGTCCGAATGAGCAGTTCTTC.